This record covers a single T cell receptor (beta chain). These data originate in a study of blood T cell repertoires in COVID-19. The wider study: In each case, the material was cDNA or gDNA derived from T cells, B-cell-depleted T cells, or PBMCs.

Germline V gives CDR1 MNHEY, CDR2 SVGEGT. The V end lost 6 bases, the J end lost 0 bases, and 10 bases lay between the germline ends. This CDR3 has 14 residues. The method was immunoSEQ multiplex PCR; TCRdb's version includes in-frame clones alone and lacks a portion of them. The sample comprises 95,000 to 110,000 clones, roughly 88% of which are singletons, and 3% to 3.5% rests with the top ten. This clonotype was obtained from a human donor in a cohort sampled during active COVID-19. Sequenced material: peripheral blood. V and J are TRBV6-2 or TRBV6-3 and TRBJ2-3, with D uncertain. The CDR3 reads CASSPLGSTDTQYF. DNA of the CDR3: TGTGCCAGCAGCCCCCTAGGTAGCACAGATACGCAGTATTTT.